This TCR beta chain was sequenced in a study of blood T cell repertoires in COVID-19. Background on the study: Both acute and convalescent COVID-19 samples were obtained from the United States, Italy and Spain.

Study processing details: Counts of nucleated cells, estimated from reference gene primer amplification, were obtained. Profiling relied on immunoSEQ multiplex PCR, and the TCRdb table lists in-frame clones only, not all of them. V and J calls plus clone size are reproduced from that table; the DNA served to infer D and trimming. The sample shows about 160,000 clones, less than 90% of them seen only once. V lost 0 bases to trimming and J lost 3 bases; unmatched junction nucleotides: 4. The CDR3 contains 15 residues. Germline V lookup: CDR1 SGHRS, CDR2 YFSETQ. Cohort placement rested on clinical history that participants reported themselves. Two negative PCRs, clearance, or symptom resolution were required of recovered Cohort 3 donors.

The sequence derives from a woman aged 50 to 65 who had recovered from COVID-19. The V call is TRBV5-1, the J call TRBJ1-1; TRBD1 agrees at 8 bases. Sequenced material: PBMCs or T cells enriched from blood (not recorded which). The CDR3 DNA follows: TGCGCCAGCAGCTTGGAGGACAGGGCGGACACTGAAGCTTTCTTT. Amino acid sequence: CASSLEDRADTEAFF.